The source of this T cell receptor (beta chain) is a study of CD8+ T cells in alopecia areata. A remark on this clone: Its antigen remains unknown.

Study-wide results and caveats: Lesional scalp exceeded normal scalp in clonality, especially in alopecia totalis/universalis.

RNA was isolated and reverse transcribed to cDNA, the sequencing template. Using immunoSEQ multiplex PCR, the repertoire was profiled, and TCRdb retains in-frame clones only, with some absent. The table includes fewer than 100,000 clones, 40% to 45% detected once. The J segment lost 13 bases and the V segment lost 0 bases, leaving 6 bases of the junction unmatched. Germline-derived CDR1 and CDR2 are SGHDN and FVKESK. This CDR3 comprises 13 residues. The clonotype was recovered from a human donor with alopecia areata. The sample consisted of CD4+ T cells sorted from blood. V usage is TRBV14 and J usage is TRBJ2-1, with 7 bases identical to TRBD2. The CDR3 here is CASSQETSGDQFF. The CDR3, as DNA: TGTGCCAGCAGCCAAGAGACCAGCGGGGATCAGTTCTTC.